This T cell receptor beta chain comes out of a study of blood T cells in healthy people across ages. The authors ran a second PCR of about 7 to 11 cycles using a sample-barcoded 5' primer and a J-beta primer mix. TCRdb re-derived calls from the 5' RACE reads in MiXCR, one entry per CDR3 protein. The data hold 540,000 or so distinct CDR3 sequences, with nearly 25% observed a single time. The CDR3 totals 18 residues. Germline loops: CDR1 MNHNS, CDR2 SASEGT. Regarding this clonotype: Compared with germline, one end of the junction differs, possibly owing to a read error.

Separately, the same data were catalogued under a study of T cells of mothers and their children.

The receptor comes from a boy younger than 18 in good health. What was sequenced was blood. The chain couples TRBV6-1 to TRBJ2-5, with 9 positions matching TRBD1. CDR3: CASSARQGVFSYQETQHF. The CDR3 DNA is TGTGCCAGCAGTGCTCGACAGGGGGTGTTCTCGTACCAAGAGACCCAGCACTTC.